A selection of T cell receptor beta chains follows, all from one sample in a study of beta chain features in type 1 diabetes. Some clones are missing from TCRdb's copy, which holds only in-frame ones; the method was immunoSEQ multiplex PCR. The sample includes just over 450,000 clones, approximately 28% of them seen just once. The source material was naive CD4+ T cells from blood. These receptors were taken from a man aged 18-30 years in good health. Each CDR3 is given with its conserved first and last residue. Each record gives: D gene, V gene, J gene, clone size, CDR3 protein, CDR3 DNA. The D gene is left open where the match is weak. Part of the rows lack a size; the others show once, few, many or a class for expanded clones.

d_call: .
v_call: TRBV30
j_call: TRBJ1-5
clone_size: .
cdr3_aa: CAWSETVWGQQPQHF
cdr3_nt: TGTGCCTGGAGTGAGACGGTGTGGGGGCAGCAGCCCCAGCATTTT

d_call: .
v_call: TRBV7-9
j_call: TRBJ1-2
clone_size: .
cdr3_aa: CASSPDSNYGYTF
cdr3_nt: TGTGCCAGCAGCCCGGACAGCAACTATGGCTACACCTTC

d_call: TRBD2
v_call: TRBV6-1
j_call: TRBJ2-2
clone_size: .
cdr3_aa: CASSWTSDTGELFF
cdr3_nt: TGTGCCAGCAGCTGGACTAGCGACACCGGGGAGCTGTTTTTT

d_call: .
v_call: TRBV9
j_call: TRBJ2-3
clone_size: .
cdr3_aa: CASSIVGGSTDTQYF
cdr3_nt: TGTGCCAGCAGCATAGTGGGCGGGAGCACAGATACGCAGTATTTT

d_call: TRBD1
v_call: TRBV6-5
j_call: TRBJ1-2
clone_size: .
cdr3_aa: CASSSGTEFNYGYTF
cdr3_nt: TGTGCCAGCAGCTCCGGGACAGAATTCAACTATGGCTACACCTTC

d_call: TRBD2
v_call: TRBV14
j_call: TRBJ2-7
clone_size: few
cdr3_aa: CASSELGLAGHYEQYF
cdr3_nt: TGTGCCAGCAGCGAACTGGGACTAGCGGGACACTACGAGCAGTACTTC

d_call: .
v_call: TRBV27
j_call: TRBJ2-2
clone_size: .
cdr3_aa: CASSLGLSVNTGELFF
cdr3_nt: TGTGCCAGCAGTTTAGGGCTATCTGTAAACACCGGGGAGCTGTTTTTT

d_call: TRBD2
v_call: TRBV4-1
j_call: TRBJ2-7
clone_size: .
cdr3_aa: CASSLYSSGTAYEQYF
cdr3_nt: TGCGCCAGCAGTTTATACTCTAGCGGGACGGCCTACGAGCAGTACTTC

d_call: TRBD2
v_call: TRBV14
j_call: TRBJ2-7
clone_size: .
cdr3_aa: CASRRSSGRLYEQYF
cdr3_nt: TGTGCCAGCAGGCGTTCTAGCGGGAGACTCTACGAGCAGTACTTC

d_call: .
v_call: TRBV7-9
j_call: TRBJ2-2
clone_size: .
cdr3_aa: CASSPIVGASNTGELFF
cdr3_nt: TGTGCCAGCAGCCCGATCGTGGGGGCTTCGAACACCGGGGAGCTGTTTTTT

d_call: TRBD1
v_call: TRBV29-1
j_call: TRBJ2-1
clone_size: .
cdr3_aa: CSVESGVGGAYNEQFF
cdr3_nt: TGCAGCGTTGAATCAGGAGTAGGGGGCGCGTACAATGAGCAGTTCTTC

d_call: TRBD2
v_call: TRBV9
j_call: TRBJ2-2
clone_size: once
cdr3_aa: CASSVLAGNTGELFF
cdr3_nt: TGTGCCAGCAGCGTTCTAGCGGGGAACACCGGGGAGCTGTTTTTT

d_call: .
v_call: TRBV29-1
j_call: TRBJ1-2
clone_size: once
cdr3_aa: CSVGGGLNYGYTF
cdr3_nt: TGCAGCGTTGGGGGAGGGCTGAACTATGGCTACACCTTC

d_call: .
v_call: TRBV10-3
j_call: TRBJ2-6
clone_size: few
cdr3_aa: CAISESYSGANVLTF
cdr3_nt: TGTGCCATCAGTGAGTCGTACTCTGGGGCCAACGTCCTGACTTTC

d_call: .
v_call: TRBV5-4
j_call: TRBJ2-5
clone_size: .
cdr3_aa: CASSQDREGTQYF
cdr3_nt: TGTGCCAGCAGCCAGGACAGGGAGGGGACCCAGTACTTC

d_call: .
v_call: TRBV29-1
j_call: TRBJ2-3
clone_size: .
cdr3_aa: CSADADLTDTQYF
cdr3_nt: TGCAGCGCCGACGCGGATCTCACAGATACGCAGTATTTT

d_call: TRBD2
v_call: TRBV4-2
j_call: TRBJ2-7
clone_size: .
cdr3_aa: CASSQDLVAGETHEQYF
cdr3_nt: TGTGCCAGCAGCCAAGATCTCGTGGCGGGAGAGACCCACGAGCAGTACTTC

d_call: .
v_call: TRBV10-3
j_call: TRBJ2-1
clone_size: .
cdr3_aa: CAIRHSSVNEQFF
cdr3_nt: TGTGCCATCAGGCATTCTAGCGTCAATGAGCAGTTCTTC

d_call: .
v_call: TRBV2
j_call: TRBJ2-7
clone_size: .
cdr3_aa: CASRVLLREQYF
cdr3_nt: TGTGCCAGCAGGGTTTTGCTCCGCGAGCAGTACTTC

d_call: TRBD2
v_call: TRBV18
j_call: TRBJ2-5
clone_size: few
cdr3_aa: CASSAGTSGRETQYF
cdr3_nt: TGTGCCAGCTCTGCCGGGACTAGCGGTAGAGAGACCCAGTACTTC

d_call: TRBD1
v_call: TRBV11-3
j_call: TRBJ2-1
clone_size: few
cdr3_aa: CASSSTGTGSNEQFF
cdr3_nt: TGTGCCAGCAGTTCAACCGGGACAGGTAGCAATGAGCAGTTCTTC

d_call: .
v_call: TRBV28
j_call: TRBJ2-7
clone_size: .
cdr3_aa: CASRTRTWQYF
cdr3_nt: TGTGCCAGCAGGACTAGGACATGGCAGTACTTC

d_call: TRBD1
v_call: TRBV6-5
j_call: TRBJ2-3
clone_size: many
cdr3_aa: CASSYSRTGGTDTQYF
cdr3_nt: TGTGCCAGCAGTTACTCCCGGACAGGGGGCACAGATACGCAGTATTTT

d_call: TRBD1
v_call: TRBV30
j_call: TRBJ2-7
clone_size: .
cdr3_aa: CAWSYRDRGYEQYF
cdr3_nt: TGTGCCTGGAGTTATCGGGACAGGGGCTACGAGCAGTACTTC

d_call: .
v_call: TRBV4-3
j_call: TRBJ1-2
clone_size: .
cdr3_aa: CASSQGQSGYGYTF
cdr3_nt: TGCGCCAGCAGCCAAGGACAGTCTGGCTATGGCTACACCTTC

d_call: TRBD1
v_call: TRBV7-9
j_call: TRBJ2-7
clone_size: .
cdr3_aa: CASSRGQGRTYEQYF
cdr3_nt: TGTGCCAGCAGCCGAGGACAGGGTCGAACCTACGAGCAGTACTTC